The clone carrying this TCR beta chain was recorded many times. CDR3 size: 14 residues. Looked up from germline, CDR1 is SGHTA and CDR2 is FQGNSA. Trimming removed 2 bases at V and 4 bases at J, with 6 bases between. These data originate in a study of blood T cell repertoires in COVID-19. This table comes from immunoSEQ multiplex PCR, and its TCRdb copy is limited to in-frame clones, with some not included. The sample contains approximately 270,000 clones, about nine tenths of which appear only once. This TCR came from a middle-aged man who had recovered from COVID-19. Material for sequencing was PBMCs or T cells enriched from blood (not recorded which). This chain uses TRBV7-2 with TRBJ1-6, with D possibly matching TRBD1 (6 bases). This chain's CDR3 is CASSLTGYNSPLHF. Written as DNA, the CDR3 is TGTGCCAGCAGCTTAACAGGGTATAATTCACCCCTCCACTTT.